The 10 T cell receptor beta chains presented below share a single source sample, sequenced in a study of a mutant IDH1 vaccine in newly diagnosed glioma. Data came from immunoSEQ multiplex PCR; TCRdb stores just in-frame clones and leaves some out. This table has some 58,000 clones, roughly 80% appearing once. No antigens are known for them. Time point here: week 35, safety follow-up. With topical imiquimod, each dose of the vaccine consisted of 300 ug of mutant IDH1 20-mer peptide. Here the sequenced sample was PBMCs, taken from a glioma patient whose treatment included an IDH1 peptide vaccine. The receptors were gathered from a man between 35 and 55 years old with glioma.

In this sample, this clone turned up once. The V and J genes are TRBV19 and TRBJ2-6; D gene uncertain. The CDR3 runs to 17 residues. V was pared by 0 bases and J by 1 base, with 10 bases between. CDR1 LNHDA and CDR2 SQIVND come from the germline V gene (reference sequence). CDR3 in DNA: TGTGCCAGTAGTATAGAGGCAGCTGGATCTGGGGCCAACGTCCTGACTTTC. Amino acids: CASSIEAAGSGANVLTF.

This clone was picked up a small number of times. This chain joins TRBV10-3 and TRBJ1-1; 7 bases match TRBD1. Trimming cost V 4 bases and J 6 bases; bases outside gene matches: 5. This CDR3 has 13 amino acids. Looked up from germline, CDR1 is ENHRY and CDR2 is SYGVKD. The CDR3 is CAISGQGIAEAFF. In DNA, the CDR3 is TGTGCCATCAGTGGACAGGGAATCGCTGAAGCTTTCTTT.

This clone was detected only once. The V call is TRBV5-4, the J call TRBJ2-5, with D unresolved. Trimming shortened V by 0 bases and J by 4 bases, and 7 bases separated the two germline ends. Germline V lookup: CDR1 SGHNT, CDR2 YYREEE (reference sequence). The CDR3 has 13 residues. The CDR3 sequence is CASSLEGRETQYF. CDR3 coding DNA: TGTGCCAGCAGCTTGGAGGGAAGAGAGACCCAGTACTTC.

The rearrangement joins TRBV5-4 to TRBJ2-2, with 9 bases that match TRBD2. There are 16 residues in the CDR3. Germline V gene lookup returns CDR1 SGHNT and CDR2 YYREEE (reference sequence). Unmatched junction bases numbered 2, after V lost 1 base and J lost 1 base. The CDR3 DNA reads as TGTGCCAGCAGCTTGCGTAGCGGGAGGAACACCGGGGAGCTGTTTTTT. Protein: CASSLRSGRNTGELFF. The whole variable domain, remainder taken from reference TRBV5-4 and TRBJ2-2, is ETGVTQSPTHLIKTRGQQVTLRCSSQSGHNTVSWYQQALGQGPQFIFQYYREEENGRGNFPPRFSGLQFPNYSSELNVNALELDDSALYLCASSLRSGRNTGELFFGEGSRLTVL.

This clone has a single count. This chain joins TRBV7-3 and TRBJ1-6; 8 nucleotides line up with TRBD1. CDR3 length: 15 amino acids. Losses at the gene ends were 5 bases for V and 12 bases for J; bases not matched to a gene: 12. Germline lookup yields CDR1 SGHTA and CDR2 FQGTGA. The CDR3 spells CASSPDGTGGEPLHF. The CDR3 DNA reads TGTGCCAGCAGCCCGGACGGGACAGGAGGGGAACCCCTCCACTTT. The complete variable domain, with remaining parts taken from reference TRBV7-3 and TRBJ1-6, reads GAGVSQTPSNKVTEKGKYVELRCDPISGHTALYWYRQSLGQGPEFLIYFQGTGAADDSGLPNDRFFAVRPEGSVSTLKIQRTERGDSAVYLCASSPDGTGGEPLHFGNGTRLTVT.

The chain employs TRBV5-4 and TRBJ1-1, with a weak D call TRBD1 (5 bases). In germline, CDR1 is SGHNT, CDR2 YYREEE (reference sequence). This CDR3 is built from 14 residues. Trimming took off 3 bases at V and 7 bases at J, with 16 bases between the two ends. The CDR3 reads CASSSPGEGREAFF. CDR3 nucleotides: TGTGCCAGCAGCTCCCCGGGAGAGGGGCGTGAAGCTTTCTTT. Filled out from reference TRBV5-4 and TRBJ1-1, the complete variable domain reads ETGVTQSPTHLIKTRGQQVTLRCSSQSGHNTVSWYQQALGQGPQFIFQYYREEENGRGNFPPRFSGLQFPNYSSELNVNALELDDSALYLCASSSPGEGREAFFGQGTRLTVV.

The chain combines TRBV5-4 with TRBJ2-5, with D possibly being TRBD1 (6 bases). Germline assignment: CDR1 SGHNT and CDR2 YYREEE (reference sequence). This CDR3 has 12 residues. Trimming removed 4 bases from V and 11 bases from J, with 15 bases in between. The CDR3 bases are TGTGCCAGCAGCCCCGACAGGACTGAGCAGTACTTC. Protein sequence: CASSPDRTEQYF.

The chain uses TRBV6-6 and TRBJ2-7; the D gene is possibly TRBD1 (6 bases). The V gene lost 5 bases and the J gene lost 5 bases, with 13 bases spanning the gap. The CDR3 consists of 13 residues. The germline CDR1 and CDR2 sequences are MNHNY and SVGAGI (reference sequence). The DNA of the CDR3 is TGTGCCAGCAGTGGACCAGGGGTCCACGAGCAGTACTTC. Amino acid sequence: CASSGPGVHEQYF.

The chain uses TRBV7-2 and TRBJ2-1; 11 nucleotides line up with TRBD1. CDR1 and CDR2 (germline): SGHTA, FQGNSA. J lost 11 bases, V lost 5 bases, and 8 bases had no gene match. The length of the CDR3 is 14 residues. The CDR3 nucleotides read TGTGCCAGCAGCAGCCGGGACAGGGGGGTACAGCAGTTCTTC. It specifies CASSSRDRGVQQFF.

This clone was found a few times. The genes are TRBV4-1 and TRBJ2-2; D not certain. This CDR3 is built from 17 residues. CDR1 is MGHRA and CDR2 is YSYEKL in the germline V gene. The V and J ends lost 1 base and 3 bases respectively, with 15 bases between them. This CDR3 reads CASSQVDLMRYTGELFF. DNA for the CDR3: TGCGCCAGCAGCCAAGTCGACCTGATGAGGTACACCGGGGAGCTGTTTTTT.